A selection of T cell receptor beta chains follows, all from one sample in a study of T cells expressing NK-cell markers. TCRdb reprocessed the 5' RACE reads, keeping one entry per CDR3 protein, no DNA. The sample totals approximately 150,000 distinct CDR3 sequences; its top ten clones hold more than 10%. Material for sequencing was blood T cells: a sorted CD56 or NKG2C T cell subset, CD4+ or CD8+ T cells, or bulk PBMC T cells (not recorded which). These receptors were obtained from a man aged 18 to 35 in good health. The CDR3 runs from the conserved cysteine through the conserved F or W.

v_gene,j_gene,CDR3aa
TRBV24-1,TRBJ1-1,CATSELTRYSGAFF
TRBV28,TRBJ1-1,CASSFSENTEAFF
TRBV7-3,TRBJ2-1,CASSLSFGNEQFF
TRBV30,TRBJ2-1,CAWSVDGDEQFF
TRBV25-1,TRBJ2-1,CASSEFGLAVQFSYNEQFF
TRBV28,TRBJ2-7,CASSLGLREYEQYF
TRBV2,TRBJ2-1,CASSEGRLGYNNEQFF
TRBV4-3,TRBJ2-1,CASSQDGPSSYNEQFF
TRBV5-1,TRBJ2-1,CASSWTGHEQFF
TRBV25-1,TRBJ2-5,CASSGDGVQETQYF
TRBV11-2,TRBJ2-2,CASSLVRYTGELFF
TRBV12-3/TRBV12-4,TRBJ2-1,CASTMGSPEQFF
TRBV7-6,TRBJ2-5,CASSPAPQETQYF
TRBV7-2,TRBJ2-1,CASTKGALSYNEQFF
TRBV28,TRBJ2-7,CASRQVAGTYEQYF
TRBV11-2,TRBJ2-3,CASSRGTSGPSPDTDTQYF
TRBV14,TRBJ1-5,CASSQDRGQPQHF
TRBV4-2,TRBJ2-7,CASSPGTSGTKMGYEQYF
TRBV5-4,TRBJ2-3,CASSLLPSDTQYF
TRBV12-3/TRBV12-4,TRBJ2-2,CASSLSLTGELFF
TRBV7-8,TRBJ2-3,CASSLVDTQYF
TRBV29-1,TRBJ2-2,CSVETVVREGSTGELFF
TRBV28,TRBJ2-7,CASSLADTNYEQYF
TRBV25-1,TRBJ2-5,CATYGDPSSQETQYF
TRBV12-3/TRBV12-4,TRBJ2-1,CASSLGGGSYYNEQFF
TRBV6-2/TRBV6-3,TRBJ1-5,CASKHGGPQPQHF
TRBV12-3/TRBV12-4,TRBJ2-1,CASSLGGQGWDEQFF
TRBV28,TRBJ2-5,CASSLLVGNQETQYF
TRBV5-1,TRBJ2-1,CASSSIRVSDEQFF
TRBV19,TRBJ2-1,CASSIRDTYNEQFF
TRBV20-1,TRBJ2-1,CSARAGGPRDEQFF
TRBV12-3/TRBV12-4,TRBJ2-2,CASSLPGGELFF
TRBV7-8,TRBJ2-7,CASSRTNNEQYF
TRBV20-1,TRBJ1-2,CSHGGTENYGYTF
TRBV6-1,TRBJ2-3,CATAGGYTDTQYF
TRBV25-1,TRBJ2-3,CASSETDTQYF
TRBV7-8,TRBJ2-7,CASSLARDSGYEQYF
TRBV19,TRBJ2-4,CASSLRQGENIQYF
TRBV29-1,TRBJ2-7,CSANQGSYEQYF
TRBV7-6,TRBJ2-3,CASSLGVGDTDTQYF
TRBV4-1,TRBJ2-2,CASSQGLADRIELFF
TRBV5-6,TRBJ1-5,CASSFGNQPQHF
TRBV27,TRBJ2-2,CASTPFGLADYTGELFF
TRBV5-1,TRBJ1-1,CASSLAKTGLVTEAFF
TRBV30,TRBJ2-5,CAWSRASGRETQYF
TRBV4-1,TRBJ2-1,CASSQGRPGDTFF
TRBV11-1,TRBJ2-1,CASSGEGLAGGSSYNEQFF
TRBV4-2,TRBJ2-7,CASSQTGLSYEQYF
TRBV28,TRBJ2-1,CASGQGRGGLNEQFF
TRBV19,TRBJ2-7,CASRETSTYEQYF
TRBV3-1,TRBJ2-3,CASSFRTISDTQYF
TRBV7-3,TRBJ2-3,CASSQGDGLTDTQYF
TRBV5-1,TRBJ2-2,CASSPGQGGTGELFF
TRBV11-2,TRBJ2-1,CASSRTSGNNEQFF